Below are 30 T cell receptor beta chains sequenced from a single sample in a study of blood T cells in healthy people across ages. Sample-barcoded 5' priming and a J-beta primer mix drove a second PCR of roughly 7 to 11 cycles. TCRdb reprocessed the 5' RACE reads via MiXCR and lists one record per CDR3 protein. The sample comprises about 730,000 distinct CDR3 sequences, 43% of which are singletons, and under 25% rests with the top ten. The sequenced sample consisted of blood. These receptors originate from a woman in her sixties in good health.

This sequence joins TRBV20-1 and TRBJ2-2, with a possible D match to TRBD1 (6 bases). CDR3 length equals 14 residues. Germline V lookup: CDR1 DFQATT, CDR2 SNEGSKA (reference sequence). The ends were cut back, 3 bases at V and 7 bases at J, with 15 bases in the middle. The CDR3 sequence: CSASPPTGLGELFF. In DNA form, the CDR3 reads TGCAGTGCTAGCCCACCGACAGGCCTCGGGGAGCTGTTTTTT.

This rearrangement joins TRBV28 to TRBJ2-4; maybe TRBD1 (6 bases). V gave up 7 bases and J gave up 13 bases, with 23 bases separating them. This CDR3 spans 14 amino acids. Germline V lookup: CDR1 MDHEN, CDR2 SYDVKM. The CDR3 DNA reads TGTGCCAGCACCAATCCGGACAGCCCCAGGGAGCAGTACTTC. It codes for CASTNPDSPREQYF.

There are a few counts of this clonotype. This chain links TRBV28 with TRBJ2-7, with a tentative D call TRBD1 (6 bases). Germline V gene lookup returns CDR1 MDHEN and CDR2 SYDVKM. There are 12 residues in the CDR3. V was trimmed by 10 bases and J by 3 bases, leaving 13 bases between them. DNA of the CDR3: TGTGCCATCAAGGACAGAGGCTACGAGCAGTACTTC. It encodes CAIKDRGYEQYF. Combining the CDR3 with reference TRBV28 and TRBJ2-7 gives the whole variable domain DVKVTQSSRYLVKRTGEKVFLECVQDMDHENMFWYRQDPGLGLRLIYFSYDVKMKEKGDIPEGYSVSREKKERFSLILESASTNQTSMYLCAIKDRGYEQYFGPGTRLTVT.

This clonotype was counted once. The gene calls are TRBV7-2 and TRBJ2-1, with TRBD1 as a possible D gene (5 bases). Looked up from germline, CDR1 is SGHTA and CDR2 is FQGNSA. This CDR3 spans 14 amino acids. The V gene lost 2 bases and the J gene lost 7 bases, with 12 bases spanning the gap. This chain's CDR3 is CASSLSRVGNEQFF. The CDR3 DNA follows: TGTGCCAGCAGCTTAAGCAGGGTGGGGAATGAGCAGTTCTTC.

The V gene is TRBV2, the J gene TRBJ2-1; D is undetermined. Germline assignment: CDR1 SNHLY and CDR2 FYNNEI. Trimming left V 4 bases short and J 0 bases short, with 10 bases between. CDR3 length: 15 residues. CDR3 amino acids: CASSGPKSSYNEQFF. DNA of the CDR3: TGTGCCAGCAGTGGACCTAAAAGCTCCTACAATGAGCAGTTCTTC.

The chain joins TRBV6-1 to TRBJ1-5; D unclear. Germline CDR1 MNHNS, CDR2 SASEGT. The length of the CDR3 is 18 residues. Trimming cost V 6 bases and J 0 bases, with 21 bases left between them. CDR3 DNA: TGTGCCAGCAGCCGCCCATTTGGACGACATTATAGCAATCAGCCCCAGCATTTT. It is translated as CASSRPFGRHYSNQPQHF.

This clonotype was recorded only once. The chain recombines TRBV4-1 with TRBJ1-4; possible D gene TRBD1, 5 bases. Germline assignment: CDR1 MGHRA and CDR2 YSYEKL. CDR3 length: 16 residues. V lost 0 bases and J lost 8, with 16 bases in between. The CDR3 is CASSQEPGLAGEKLFF. DNA of the CDR3: TGCGCCAGCAGCCAAGAACCTGGACTTGCAGGGGAAAAACTGTTTTTT.

This clonotype was recorded many times. The chain couples TRBV12-5 to TRBJ2-3, with a possible D match to TRBD1 (6 bases). The ends were cut back, 7 bases at V and 7 bases at J, with 21 bases in the middle. The germline V gene encodes CDR1 LGHNT and CDR2 FRNRAP. This CDR3 is 15 amino acids long. CDR3 residues: CASANRGKQGNTQYF. The CDR3 DNA reads as TGTGCTAGTGCCAACCGAGGAAAACAGGGCAATACGCAGTATTTT.

This chain uses TRBV5-1 with TRBJ2-3; 7 positions match TRBD2. After removal of 5 bases from V and 0 bases from J, the junction contained 3 bases not matched to a gene. The germline V gene has CDR1 SGHRS and CDR2 YFSETQ. The CDR3 extends over 14 amino acids. CDR3 nucleotides: TGCGCCAGCAGATCGGGGGGAAGCACAGATACGCAGTATTTT. Amino acid sequence: CASRSGGSTDTQYF.

The V gene is TRBV7-8, the J gene TRBJ1-1; a possible D gene is TRBD1 (5 bases). This CDR3 comprises 15 residues. Trimming took 0 bases from V and 8 from J, leaving 16 bases between them. The germline V gene has CDR1 SGHVS and CDR2 FQNEAQ. CDR3 sequence reads: CASSLARGVKREAFF. As DNA, the CDR3 is TGTGCCAGCAGCTTAGCTCGGGGGGTAAAAAGGGAAGCTTTCTTT.

This clonotype was counted once. The chain recombines TRBV11-1 with TRBJ2-5; 9 bases are a match to TRBD2. The DNA matches TRBJ2-1 better at its end, which makes the J call doubtful. The V gene's germline CDR1 is SGHAT and CDR2 FQDESV (reference sequence). The CDR3 contains 17 residues. The CDR3 here is CASSTAGGSRGQETQFF. In nucleotides, the CDR3 is TGTGCCAGCAGTACAGCGGGAGGTAGTCGAGGACAAGAGACCCAGTTCTTC.

A note on this clonotype: At one end, the junction sequence differs from germline, possibly due to a read error. The chain joins TRBV14 to TRBJ2-3; unclear D gene. CDR1 is SGHDN, CDR2 FVKESK, per germline. The CDR3 spans 17 residues. CDR3 coding DNA: TGTGCCAGCGGCCAAGTGGGGTTTGCAAGTGTGACAGATACGCAGTATTTT. Amino acids: CASGQVGFASVTDTQYF. Drawing the rest from reference TRBV14 and TRBJ2-3, the complete variable domain is EAGVTQFPSHSVIEKGQTVTLRCDPISGHDNLYWYRRVMGKEIKFLLHFVKESKQDESGMPNNRFLAERTGGTYSTLKVQPAELEDSGVYFCASGQVGFASVTDTQYFGPGTRLTVL.

This sequence joins TRBV7-9 and TRBJ2-1; 10 nucleotides agree with TRBD2. This CDR3 is 15 amino acids long. Per germline, CDR1 SEHNR and CDR2 FQNEAQ (reference sequence). V lost 5 bases and J lost 8; bases outside the gene matches: 9. The chain's CDR3 is CASSRKREGGDEQFF. The CDR3 DNA follows: TGTGCCAGCAGCAGAAAGCGGGAGGGGGGGGATGAGCAGTTCTTC.

This clonotype was seen a few times. The gene calls are TRBV5-1 and TRBJ2-1; the match to TRBD2 covers 7 bases. The CDR3 loop spans 16 amino acids. With 4 bases clipped from V and 0 bases from J, the junction kept 7 bases outside the gene matches. Germline V CDR1 and CDR2: SGHRS, YFSETQ. The CDR3 DNA reads as TGCGCCAGCAGCCACAGCGGGGCGGACTCCTACAATGAGCAGTTCTTC. It codes for CASSHSGADSYNEQFF. Supplemented by reference TRBV5-1 and TRBJ2-1, the full variable domain reads KAGVTQTPRYLIKTRGQQVTLSCSPISGHRSVSWYQQTPGQGLQFLFEYFSETQRNKGNFPGRFSGRQFSNSRSEMNVSTLELGDSALYLCASSHSGADSYNEQFFGPGTRLTVL.

This clonotype has a count of ten or more. V usage is TRBV10-3 and J usage is TRBJ2-6; no definite D call. The CDR3 contains 15 residues. V lost 0 bases and J lost 1, with 4 bases in between. Germline CDR1 is ENHRY and CDR2 is SYGVKD. CDR3 protein: CAISESRSGANVLTF. The CDR3 DNA reads TGTGCCATCAGTGAGTCGAGGTCTGGGGCCAACGTCCTGACTTTC.

V gene TRBV6-6 combines with J gene TRBJ1-4; the D is unclear. The germline V gene encodes CDR1 MNHNY and CDR2 SVGAGI (reference sequence). This CDR3 is 14 amino acids long. Trimming took 7 bases from V and 0 from J, leaving 9 bases between them. The CDR3 loop is CASKHGSTNEKLFF. The CDR3, as DNA: TGTGCCAGCAAACACGGTTCAACTAATGAAAAACTGTTTTTT.

V and J are TRBV28 and TRBJ2-1; D is undetermined. The CDR3 totals 12 residues. Trimming pared 7 bases from V and 4 bases from J, leaving 8 bases between. From germline, CDR1 is MDHEN and CDR2 SYDVKM. CDR3 coding DNA: TGTGCCAGCAAACTTCAATACAATGAGCAGTTCTTC. Protein sequence: CASKLQYNEQFF. The full variable domain, in which reference TRBV28 and TRBJ2-1 provide the parts outside the CDR3, is DVKVTQSSRYLVKRTGEKVFLECVQDMDHENMFWYRQDPGLGLRLIYFSYDVKMKEKGDIPEGYSVSREKKERFSLILESASTNQTSMYLCASKLQYNEQFFGPGTRLTVL.

The V call is TRBV29-1, the J call TRBJ1-1, with D possibly TRBD1 on 5 matching bases. The CDR3 loop spans 12 amino acids. V lost 6 bases and J lost 0, with 8 bases in between. Germline V gene lookup returns CDR1 SQVTM and CDR2 ANQGSEA. CDR3 loop: CSVLGLNTEAFF. CDR3 coding DNA: TGCAGCGTATTGGGGCTGAACACTGAAGCTTTCTTT.

V is TRBV12-3 or TRBV12-4 and J is TRBJ2-1; 7 bases align to TRBD2. V trimming: 8 bases; J trimming: 2 bases; junction bases outside the gene matches: 6. The CDR3 is 14 residues long. CDR3 sequence (DNA): TGTGCCAGCGGGTGGGGAGGGACCTACAATGAGCAGTTCTTC. The encoded protein is CASGWGGTYNEQFF.

The chain uses TRBV28 and TRBJ2-3, with D perhaps matching TRBD2 (6 bases). The CDR3 extends over 15 amino acids. Trimming removed 3 bases at V and 0 bases at J, with 10 bases between. Per the germline V gene, CDR1 is MDHEN and CDR2 is SYDVKM. The CDR3 DNA follows: TGTGCCAGCAGTTTCGGGGGAACTAGCACAGATACGCAGTATTTT. Translation: CASSFGGTSTDTQYF.

There are a few counts of this clonotype. J is TRBJ1-1 and V is TRBV6-4; tentative D call: TRBD1 (5 bases). The V end was cut by 0 bases, the J end by 5 bases, with 10 bases between. Germline CDR1 and CDR2: MRHNA and SNTAGT. The CDR3 is made up of 14 amino acids. The CDR3 DNA reads as TGTGCCAGCAGTGACTCCGACAGAGGAACTGAAGCTTTCTTT. This sequence encodes CASSDSDRGTEAFF.

This clonotype has more than one count but fewer than ten. J is TRBJ2-7 and V is TRBV20-1; TRBD2 matches 11 bases. TRBJ2-5 matches the DNA end more closely, so the J call is doubtful. This CDR3 spans 14 amino acids. From germline, CDR1 is DFQATT and CDR2 SNEGSKA (reference sequence). CDR3 protein: CSAIRLAGFETQYF. The CDR3 DNA sequence: TGCAGTGCTATTAGACTAGCGGGATTTGAGACCCAGTACTTC.

The chain is built from TRBV6-5 and TRBJ2-4; D remains ambiguous. The CDR3 totals 16 residues. V was trimmed by 0 bases and J by 0 bases, leaving 9 bases between them. Germline V lookup: CDR1 MNHEY, CDR2 SVGAGI. For the CDR3, the DNA is TGTGCCAGCAGTTACTCGGTATTAATAGCCAAAAACATTCAGTACTTC. It translates to CASSYSVLIAKNIQYF.

The chain has TRBV27 and TRBJ2-3, with D possibly TRBD1 on 5 matching bases. Trimming took off 6 bases at V and 3 bases at J, with 13 bases between the two ends. In germline, CDR1 is MNHEY, CDR2 SMNVEV (reference sequence). CDR3 length: 14 amino acids. The DNA of the CDR3 is TGTGCCAGCAGGATGGCAGGGTTTACAGATACGCAGTATTTT. The encoded protein is CASRMAGFTDTQYF.

Many counts were recorded for this clonotype. The chain uses TRBV4-2 and TRBJ2-7; 8 bases agree with TRBD1. The CDR3 runs 15 residues. J lost 5 bases, V lost 2 bases, and 8 bases had no gene match. Germline V gene lookup returns CDR1 LGHNA and CDR2 YNFKEQ. The CDR3: CASSQLTSTGDEQYF. The CDR3 nucleotides are TGTGCCAGCAGCCAACTTACCTCGACAGGGGACGAGCAGTACTTC.

This chain's CDR3 is CASSTRGMDIQYF. CDR3 DNA sequence: TGTGCCAGCAGCACCAGGGGTATGGACATTCAGTACTTC. The gene calls are TRBV7-9 and TRBJ2-4; perhaps TRBD1 as D (6 bases). There are 13 residues in the CDR3. V was pared by 5 bases and J by 8 bases, with 13 bases between. Looked up from germline, CDR1 is SEHNR and CDR2 is FQNEAQ (reference sequence).

This clonotype was found a few times. The chain combines TRBV20-1 with TRBJ2-3, with 10 bases fitting TRBD2. CDR3 length equals 15 residues. Germline values: CDR1 DFQATT, CDR2 SNEGSKA (reference sequence). The junction had 12 bases not matched to a gene; V was cut back by 6 bases and J by 6 bases. DNA of the CDR3: TGCAGTGCGGAAGAGCGGGGGGGCCTTCCCGATACGCAGTATTTT. Amino acid sequence: CSAEERGGLPDTQYF.

This clonotype was observed once. This CDR3 is CASSLGDIAKNIQYF. The CDR3 DNA follows: TGTGCCAGCAGCTTGGGGGACATAGCCAAAAACATTCAGTACTTC. The chain carries TRBV5-6 and TRBJ2-4; TRBD1 might be the D (6 bases). Deletions cut 0 bases from V and 0 bases from J, with 7 bases between. Germline-derived CDR1 and CDR2 are SGHDT and YYEEEE. This CDR3 has 15 amino acids.

Only a few counts were recorded for this clonotype. V and J are TRBV7-6 and TRBJ2-1; D remains ambiguous. The CDR3 loop spans 14 amino acids. The V gene's germline CDR1 is SGHVS and CDR2 FNYEAQ. The V gene lost 4 bases and the J gene lost 7 bases, with 14 bases spanning the gap. The DNA for the CDR3 is TGTGCCAGCAGCTCCAGCCCAACCGGAAATGAGCAGTTCTTC. It specifies CASSSSPTGNEQFF.

This clonotype was detected only a few times. V and J are TRBV20-1 and TRBJ2-1; 8 bases align to TRBD2. The CDR3 is 14 amino acids. After removal of 5 bases from V and 5 bases from J, the junction contained 8 bases not matched to a gene. The V gene's germline CDR1 is DFQATT and CDR2 SNEGSKA (reference sequence). CDR3 residues: CSAPETSADNEQFF. CDR3 bases: TGCAGTGCTCCAGAGACTAGCGCCGACAATGAGCAGTTCTTC.